These 5 T cell receptor beta chains share one sample of origin, sequenced in a study of Ad26.COV2.S vaccination and SARS-CoV-2 variants. The data were produced by immunoSEQ multiplex PCR, yet TCRdb's version contains in-frame clones alone and is incomplete. The data hold approximately 410,000 clones, with over 75% observed a single time. Indicated treatment: roughly 20 received Ad26.COV2.S at low or high dose, single or two shots; a few received placebo; per-sample allocation not given. Samples were taken on day 63 after the first vaccine or placebo injection. Source: peripheral blood, taken in a trial of Ad26.COV2.S vaccine versus placebo. These receptors came from a person aged 18-65 years who received the Ad26.COV2.S COVID-19 vaccine or a placebo.

This sequence joins TRBV7-6 and TRBJ1-6, with D hard to call. The germline V gene encodes CDR1 SGHVS and CDR2 FNYEAQ. V lost 1 base and J 10 bases, leaving 8 bases between the germline ends. There are 13 residues in the CDR3. This CDR3 is CASSLELMSPLHF. In DNA form, the CDR3 reads TGTGCCAGCAGCTTAGAACTTATGTCACCCCTCCACTTT.

The chain combines TRBV7-6 with TRBJ2-1; D gene ambiguous. Germline V gives CDR1 SGHVS, CDR2 FNYEAQ. V was cut by 5 bases and J by 6 bases, with 17 bases left in between. The CDR3 spans 15 residues. In DNA, the CDR3 is TGTGCCAGCAGCGTAATGGCAGGAACCCCCAATGAGCAGTTCTTC. Translating it yields CASSVMAGTPNEQFF.

The chain employs TRBV7-2 and TRBJ2-7, with 7 bases aligning to TRBD1. Germline assignment: CDR1 SGHTA and CDR2 FQGNSA. The CDR3 length is 13 residues. Trimming took 3 bases from V and 7 from J; bases not matched to a gene: 6. The CDR3, as DNA: TGTGCCAGCAGCTTGGCGACAGGGATTGAGCAGTACTTC. Encoded protein: CASSLATGIEQYF.

This clone has a single count. The genes are TRBV2 and TRBJ2-6, with D unclear. The V gene lost 5 bases and the J gene lost 0 bases, with 17 bases spanning the gap. In germline, CDR1 is SNHLY, CDR2 FYNNEI. The CDR3 spans 18 residues. The CDR3, as DNA: TGTGCCAGCAGTTCGAAATCTTCCTCCGGCTCTGGGGCCAACGTCCTGACTTTC. This codes for CASSSKSSSGSGANVLTF. The full variable domain, completed using reference TRBV2 and TRBJ2-6, is EPEVTQTPSHQVTQMGQEVILRCVPISNHLYFYWYRQILGQKVEFLVSFYNNEISEKSEIFDDQFSVERPDGSNFTLKIRSTKLEDSAMYFCASSSKSSSGSGANVLTFGAGSRLTVL.

DNA for the CDR3: TGTGCCAGCAGCTTAGCTGGGGAACAGGGGGCTTTCTTT. Encoded protein: CASSLAGEQGAFF. The chain is built from TRBV7-9 and TRBJ1-1; TRBD1 matches 7 bases. The V gene's germline CDR1 is SEHNR and CDR2 FQNEAQ (reference sequence). J lost 11 bases, V lost 0 bases, and 6 bases had no gene match. This CDR3 has 13 residues.